This T cell receptor (beta chain) is drawn from a study of pediatric ulcerative colitis. This clone was observed once. Antigen specificity is unknown. Whole-study results and caveats: A couple of rectal CDR3 clonotypes occurred in all ulcerative colitis patients.

During colonoscopy, one to two rectal pinch biopsies were collected. Profiled with immunoSEQ multiplex PCR; TCRdb holds only in-frame clones, not every one. The sample records 44,000 or so clones, roughly 79% being singletons. Sequencing was performed on gut tissue. This clonotype was sampled from a girl aged 10 to 17 with moderate ulcerative colitis.

CDR3 DNA: TGTGCCAGCAGCTCGAGCCCGGGACTAGGCGTGAGCGAGCAGTACTTC. This codes for CASSSSPGLGVSEQYF. The V gene is TRBV11-2, the J gene TRBJ2-7; 8 bases are shared with TRBD2. Trimming cost V 4 bases and J 6 bases; bases outside gene matches: 14. The CDR3 contains 16 residues. Germline V lookup: CDR1 SGHAT, CDR2 FQNNGV.